The T cell receptor (beta chain) described here comes from a study of T-cell reconstitution after alpha-beta-depleted transplantation in children. Preparing the TCRbeta library involved the use of unique molecular identifiers. TCRdb used MiXCR to reprocess the PCR reads, holding one entry per CDR3 protein. Among more than 450,000 distinct CDR3 sequences, 15% to 20% were seen once, and the ten largest hold 3% to 3.5%. This clonotype came up a few times. This CDR3 has 13 residues. Trimming cost V 7 bases and J 3 bases, with 12 bases left between them. Sample: PBMCs from the stem cell graft donor, taken from the stem cell graft. This TCR was sampled from a human donor who donated a stem cell graft to a child with acute lymphoblastic leukemia. The chain links TRBV12-3 or TRBV12-4 to TRBJ1-1, with D perhaps matching TRBD1 (5 bases). The CDR3 bases are TGTGCCAGCATCCCTGGGGGGGACACTGAAGCTTTCTTT. It is translated as CASIPGGDTEAFF.